This is a list of T cell receptor beta chains from one sample in a study of T cells in Graves' hyperthyroidism and ophthalmopathy. From the multiplex PCR reads, TCRdb called clonotypes with MiXCR, one entry per CDR3 protein. Among 500,000 to 550,000 distinct CDR3 sequences listed, about 20% were seen once. The sequenced material came from blood. All receptors derive from a man aged 35-49 years with Graves' ophthalmopathy. CDR3s include the opening cysteine and the closing phenylalanine or tryptophan. The D gene is left open where the match is weak. Clone size is shown for a subset of rows, as once, few, many or a class of expanded clone.

TRBJ2-7	TRBV18	many	-	TGTGCCAGCTCAAACCATCCGGGTAAGGGGAACGAGCAGTACTTC	CASSNHPGKGNEQYF
TRBJ2-3	TRBV15	few	TRBD2	TGTGCCACCAGCGGACTAGCGGGGCCCAATCCAGATACGCAGTATTTT	CATSGLAGPNPDTQYF
TRBJ2-7	TRBV2	many	TRBD1	TGTGCCAGCAGGCCGGGACAGGGGGGGTACGAGCAGTACTTC	CASRPGQGGYEQYF
TRBJ2-3	TRBV7-3	few	-	TGTGCCAGCAGCTCCTCAAATCTGGTCACAGATACGCAGTATTTT	CASSSSNLVTDTQYF
TRBJ2-7	TRBV7-2	-	-	TGTGCCAACAGTCCTACATCCTACGAGCAGTACTTC	CANSPTSYEQYF
TRBJ2-3	TRBV7-2	many	-	TGTGCCAGCAGCTTAGCCCCAACCCCACTCGGAGATACGCAGTATTTT	CASSLAPTPLGDTQYF
TRBJ2-3	TRBV2	many	-	TGTGCCAGCAGTGAGCTAGCGCCAGATACGCAGTATTTT	CASSELAPDTQYF
TRBJ1-1	TRBV3-1	-	TRBD1	TGTGCCAGCAGCCAAGCCACAGGGGGCAGTGAAGCTTTCTTT	CASSQATGGSEAFF
TRBJ1-2	TRBV4-3	few	TRBD1	TGCGCCAGCAGCCAACACAGGGGCGCGGTCTATGGCTACACCTTC	CASSQHRGAVYGYTF
TRBJ1-4	TRBV6-2/TRBV6-3	-	-	TGTGCCAGCAGTCACGGACTCAATGAAAAACTGTTTTTT	CASSHGLNEKLFF
TRBJ1-2	TRBV11-2	many	TRBD1	TGTGCCAGCAGCCCCTCCGGGACAGTGTCCTATGGCTACACCTTC	CASSPSGTVSYGYTF
TRBJ2-1	TRBV5-5	few	TRBD2	TGTGCCAGCAGCCCCTTCGGGGCGGGAGCTTCCTACAATGAGCAGTTCTTC	CASSPFGAGASYNEQFF
TRBJ1-2	TRBV18	few	TRBD1	TGTGCCAGCTCACCAGTTCGAACAGGGGATGGCTACACCTTC	CASSPVRTGDGYTF
TRBJ1-1	TRBV10-3	-	-	TGTGCCACGCAGGGTGTTGGTGGAAACACTGAAGCTTTCTTT	CATQGVGGNTEAFF
TRBJ1-5	TRBV18	many	TRBD1	TGTGCCAGCTCACCCGGACAGGGAGCACATCAGCCCCAGCATTTT	CASSPGQGAHQPQHF
TRBJ1-5	TRBV7-8	-	-	TGTGCCAGCAGCTTAGATTCGCGGCGGACCTACAATCAGCCCCAGCATTTT	CASSLDSRRTYNQPQHF
TRBJ2-7	TRBV28	many	TRBD2	TGTGCCAGCAACTCGCGGGAGTTGAGGCAGTACTTC	CASNSRELRQYF
TRBJ2-1	TRBV27	-	TRBD2	TGTGCCAGCAAAAGTGCTAGCGGATTTTTTTACAATGAGCAGTTCTTC	CASKSASGFFYNEQFF
TRBJ1-1	TRBV4-3	-	TRBD1	TGCGCCAGCAGCAGATTAACCGGGACAGCGAACACTGAAGCTTTCTTT	CASSRLTGTANTEAFF
TRBJ2-3	TRBV7-9	few	TRBD2	TGTGCCAGCAGCTTAGGTTGGCTAGCGGGAGCATCAGATACGCAGTATTTT	CASSLGWLAGASDTQYF
TRBJ2-7	TRBV6-2/TRBV6-3	-	-	TGTGCCAGCAGCTCGGGGGACTTGCTATACGAGCAGTACTTC	CASSSGDLLYEQYF
TRBJ1-1	TRBV20-1	many	-	TGCAGTGCTGTCATCATAGCTGAAGCTTTCTTT	CSAVIIAEAFF
TRBJ2-1	TRBV7-9	-	-	TGTGCCAGCGTTAGGATCGACAATGAGCAGTTCTTC	CASVRIDNEQFF
TRBJ2-3	TRBV11-2	once	-	TGTGCCAGCAGCCAAGATGAGGAGAGGGCGTATGCGAGGGGCTCGCAGTATTTT	CASSQDEERAYARGSQYF
TRBJ2-5	TRBV28	-	-	TGTGCCAGCAGGCCCATCCGGGCCAGACAAGAGACCCAATACTTC	CASRPIRARQETQYF
TRBJ1-1	TRBV19	few	-	TGTGCCAGTAGTATTTTCCCAAAGGAGAACACTGAAGCTTTCTTT	CASSIFPKENTEAFF
TRBJ2-3	TRBV20-1	once	-	TGCAGTGCCGAAAGACCAGACTGGCCGGGCACAGATACGCAGTATTTT	CSAERPDWPGTDTQYF
TRBJ2-7	TRBV11-1	few	TRBD2	TGTGCCAGCAGCTCCACTAGCGGGTATTACGAGCAGTACTTC	CASSSTSGYYEQYF
TRBJ2-3	TRBV11-2	many	-	TGTGCCAGCACCCGCTGGAGGGGTCGCACAGATACGCAGTATTTT	CASTRWRGRTDTQYF
TRBJ2-1	TRBV7-9	few	TRBD2	TGTGCCAGCAGCCTCCGGAATCAGGCTCTAGCGGGAGTATACAATGAGCAGTTCTTC	CASSLRNQALAGVYNEQFF
TRBJ1-5	TRBV2	-	-	TGTGCCAGCAGTGAAGCGCTTGGGGGTACGAGTCAGCCCCAGCATTTT	CASSEALGGTSQPQHF
TRBJ2-7	TRBV7-8	few	-	TGTGCCAGCAGCTTAAATAGGGGTAGACACGAGCAGTACTTC	CASSLNRGRHEQYF
TRBJ1-1	TRBV3-1	-	-	TGTGCCAGCAGCCAAGCAGGGACCCTCAACACTGAAGCCTTCTTT	CASSQAGTLNTEAFF
TRBJ1-1	TRBV30	many	-	TGTGCCTGGAGCCTAGGGGGGCAGAACACTGAAGCTTTCTTT	CAWSLGGQNTEAFF